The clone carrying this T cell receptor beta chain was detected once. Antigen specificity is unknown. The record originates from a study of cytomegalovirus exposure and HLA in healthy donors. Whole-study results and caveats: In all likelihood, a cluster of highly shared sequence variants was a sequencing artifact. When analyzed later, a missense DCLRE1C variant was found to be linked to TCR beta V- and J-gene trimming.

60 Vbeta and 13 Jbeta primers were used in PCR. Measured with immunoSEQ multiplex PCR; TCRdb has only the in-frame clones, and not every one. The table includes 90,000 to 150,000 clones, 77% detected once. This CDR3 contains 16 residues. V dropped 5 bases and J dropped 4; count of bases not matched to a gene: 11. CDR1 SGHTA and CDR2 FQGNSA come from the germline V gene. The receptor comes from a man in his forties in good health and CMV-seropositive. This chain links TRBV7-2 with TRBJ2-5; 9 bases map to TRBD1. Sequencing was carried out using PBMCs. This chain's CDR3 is CASSLRTGEGAETQYF. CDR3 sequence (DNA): TGTGCCAGCAGCCTTAGGACAGGGGAAGGGGCAGAGACCCAGTACTTC.